This T cell receptor beta chain was found in a study of post-analysis software for immune sequencing data. Whole-study context: Relapsing-remitting, secondary progressive and progressive-relapsing courses of multiple sclerosis were included.

Study-wide results and caveats: Patients had higher frequencies than controls of about five TRBV segments, including TRBV5-6, TRBV5-1 and TRBV20-1. People with multiple sclerosis had a significantly lower normalized Chao1 diversity than controls did.

Points on this clonotype: Its target is not known.

The TCR beta cDNA libraries carried unique molecular identifiers. The T cell input of about 0.9 to 10 million gave roughly 0.5 million cDNA molecules. TCRdb fed the PCR reads into MiXCR, producing one record per CDR3 protein. The sample has about 540,000 distinct CDR3 sequences; roughly 34% are singletons. This CDR3 is built from 15 residues. CDR1 and CDR2 (germline): SGHRS, YFSETQ. V lost 4 bases and J 4 bases, leaving 16 bases between the germline ends. Specimen: blood. This sequence was found in a girl aged 2-17 years with multiple sclerosis. The gene calls are TRBV5-1 and TRBJ2-3; D remains unclear. CDR3 DNA sequence: TGCGCCAGCAGCCTCTCCCGGCCCCCTGCAGATACGCAGTATTTT. Translation: CASSLSRPPADTQYF.